The sample holds a few counts of the clone carrying this T cell receptor beta chain. Possible read error: a much larger clone is one base away. Time point indicated: newly diagnosed GD, antithyroid drugs for less than 3 months. PBMC RNA served as the TCR library source. This sample is drawn from a study of regulatory T cells in long-lasting Graves disease. The TCR beta library used iRepertoire HTBI primers with Arm-PCR amplification of CDR3. TCRdb recomputed calls from the multiplex PCR reads with MiXCR, one row per CDR3 protein. The sample yields approximately 400,000 distinct CDR3 sequences, about 14% seen once. The CDR3 covers 15 residues.

The sequenced sample was peripheral blood mononuclear cells (PBMCs), obtained at new diagnosis, from a patient treated with antithyroid drugs. This TCR derives from a female donor with Graves disease. This chain joins TRBV12-3 or TRBV12-4 and TRBJ2-1; 9 bases align to TRBD1. The CDR3 coding sequence is TGTGCCAGCAGCTTGGGGACAGGGCCCTACAATGAGCGGTTCTTC. As protein: CASSLGTGPYNERFF.